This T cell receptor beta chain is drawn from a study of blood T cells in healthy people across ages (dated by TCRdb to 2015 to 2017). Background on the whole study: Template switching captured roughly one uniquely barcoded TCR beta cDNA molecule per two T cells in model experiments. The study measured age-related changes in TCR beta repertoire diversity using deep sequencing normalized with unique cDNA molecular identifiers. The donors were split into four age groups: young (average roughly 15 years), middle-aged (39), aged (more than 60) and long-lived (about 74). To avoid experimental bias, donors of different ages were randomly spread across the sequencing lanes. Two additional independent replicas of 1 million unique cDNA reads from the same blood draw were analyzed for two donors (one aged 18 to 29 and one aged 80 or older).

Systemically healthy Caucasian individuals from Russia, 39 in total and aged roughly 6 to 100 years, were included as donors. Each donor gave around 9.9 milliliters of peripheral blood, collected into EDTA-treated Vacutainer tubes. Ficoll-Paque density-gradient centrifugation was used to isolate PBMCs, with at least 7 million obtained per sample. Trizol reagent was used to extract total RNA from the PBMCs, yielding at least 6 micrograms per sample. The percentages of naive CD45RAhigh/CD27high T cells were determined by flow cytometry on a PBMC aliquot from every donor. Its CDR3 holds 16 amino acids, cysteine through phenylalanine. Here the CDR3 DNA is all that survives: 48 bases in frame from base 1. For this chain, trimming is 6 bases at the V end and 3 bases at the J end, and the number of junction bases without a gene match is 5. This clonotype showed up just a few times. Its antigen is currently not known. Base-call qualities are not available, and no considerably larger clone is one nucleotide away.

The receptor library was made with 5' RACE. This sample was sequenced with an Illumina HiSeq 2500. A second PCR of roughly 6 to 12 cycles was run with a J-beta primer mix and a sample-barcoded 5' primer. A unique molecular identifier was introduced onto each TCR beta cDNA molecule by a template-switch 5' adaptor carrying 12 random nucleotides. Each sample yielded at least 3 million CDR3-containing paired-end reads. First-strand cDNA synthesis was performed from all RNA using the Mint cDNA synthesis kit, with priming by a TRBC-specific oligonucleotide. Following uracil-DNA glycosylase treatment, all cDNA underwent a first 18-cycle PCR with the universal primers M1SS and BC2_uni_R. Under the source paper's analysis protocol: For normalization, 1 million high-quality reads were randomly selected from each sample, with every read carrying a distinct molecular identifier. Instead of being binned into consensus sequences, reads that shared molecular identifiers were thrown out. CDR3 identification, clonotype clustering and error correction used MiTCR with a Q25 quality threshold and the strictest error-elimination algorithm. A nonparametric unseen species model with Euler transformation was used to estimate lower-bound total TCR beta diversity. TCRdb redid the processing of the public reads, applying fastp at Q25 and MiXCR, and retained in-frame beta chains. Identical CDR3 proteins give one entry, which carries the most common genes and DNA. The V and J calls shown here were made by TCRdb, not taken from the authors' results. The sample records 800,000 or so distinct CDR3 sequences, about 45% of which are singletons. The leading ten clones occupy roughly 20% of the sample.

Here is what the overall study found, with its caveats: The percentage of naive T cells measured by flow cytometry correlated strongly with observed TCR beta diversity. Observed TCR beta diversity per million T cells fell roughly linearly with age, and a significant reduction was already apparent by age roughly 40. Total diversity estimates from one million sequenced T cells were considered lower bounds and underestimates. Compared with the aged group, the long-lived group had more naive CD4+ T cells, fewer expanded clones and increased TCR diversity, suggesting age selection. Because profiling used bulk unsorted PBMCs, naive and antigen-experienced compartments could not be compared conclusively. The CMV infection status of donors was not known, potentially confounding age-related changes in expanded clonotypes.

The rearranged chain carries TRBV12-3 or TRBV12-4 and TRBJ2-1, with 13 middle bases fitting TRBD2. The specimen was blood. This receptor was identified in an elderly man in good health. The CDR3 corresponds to CASRRTSGSGYNEQFF. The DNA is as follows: TGTGCCAGCAGGCGGACTAGCGGGAGTGGCTACAATGAGCAGTTCTTC.